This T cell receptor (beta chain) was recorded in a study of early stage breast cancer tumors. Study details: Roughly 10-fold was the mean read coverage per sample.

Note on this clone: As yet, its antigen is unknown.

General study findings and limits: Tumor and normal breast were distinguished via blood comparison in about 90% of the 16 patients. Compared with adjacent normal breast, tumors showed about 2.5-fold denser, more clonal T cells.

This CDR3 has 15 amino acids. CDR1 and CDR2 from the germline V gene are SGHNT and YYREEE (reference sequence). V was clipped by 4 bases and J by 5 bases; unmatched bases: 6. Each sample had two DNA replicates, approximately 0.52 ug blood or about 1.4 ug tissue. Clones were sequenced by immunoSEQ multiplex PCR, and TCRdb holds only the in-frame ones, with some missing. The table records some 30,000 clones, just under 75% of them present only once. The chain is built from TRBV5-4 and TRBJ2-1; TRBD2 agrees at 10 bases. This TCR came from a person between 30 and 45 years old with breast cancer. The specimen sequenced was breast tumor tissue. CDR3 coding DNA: TGTGCCAGCAGCCCTGGGACTAGCGCAAACAATGAGCAGTTCTTC. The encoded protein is CASSPGTSANNEQFF.